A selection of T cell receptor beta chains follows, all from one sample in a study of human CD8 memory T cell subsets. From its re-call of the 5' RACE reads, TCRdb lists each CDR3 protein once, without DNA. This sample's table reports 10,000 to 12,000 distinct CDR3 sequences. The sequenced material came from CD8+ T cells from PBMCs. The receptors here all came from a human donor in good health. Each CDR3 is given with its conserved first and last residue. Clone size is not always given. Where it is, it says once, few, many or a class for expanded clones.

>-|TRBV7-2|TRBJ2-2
CASSPATGELFF
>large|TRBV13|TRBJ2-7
CASSLSGASYEQYF
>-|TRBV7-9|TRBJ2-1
CASSYSSYNEQFF
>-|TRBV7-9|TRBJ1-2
CASSLARDLGGYTF
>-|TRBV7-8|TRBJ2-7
CASSLTPSRFYEQYF
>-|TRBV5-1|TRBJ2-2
CASKEVITGELFF
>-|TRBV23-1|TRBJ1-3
CASSQPTRSTGTGNTIYF
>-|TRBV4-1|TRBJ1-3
CASSQESRLSSGNTIYF
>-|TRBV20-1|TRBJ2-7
CSARSSTLPHSYEQYF
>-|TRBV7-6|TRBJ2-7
CASSLSRDRGYEQYF
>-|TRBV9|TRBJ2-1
CASSDSEAVYEQFF
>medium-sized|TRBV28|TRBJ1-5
CASSLWRGGNQPQHF
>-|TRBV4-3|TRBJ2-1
CASSQENRLIPYNEQFF
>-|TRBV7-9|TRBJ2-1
CASSYPGDVNNEQFF
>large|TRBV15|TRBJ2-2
CATSRDLSGGNTGELFF
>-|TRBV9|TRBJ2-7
CASSVRPSYEQYF
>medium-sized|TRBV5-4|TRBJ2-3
CASTSDPGYTDTQYF
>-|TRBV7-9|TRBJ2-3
CASQGLDTQYF
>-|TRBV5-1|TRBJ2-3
CASSLLPEDTQYF
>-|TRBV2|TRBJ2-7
CASSDDYEQYF
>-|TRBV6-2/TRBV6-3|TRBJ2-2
CASSYPEIAGVIITGELFF
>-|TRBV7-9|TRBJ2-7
CASSWESTYEQYF
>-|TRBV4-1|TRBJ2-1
CASSPKGVIGTGKPFYNEQFF
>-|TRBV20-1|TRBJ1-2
CSARGQRIYGYTF
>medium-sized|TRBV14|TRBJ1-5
CASSHGTGGSQPQHF
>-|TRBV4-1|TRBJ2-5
CASSQVLAGGRQETQYF
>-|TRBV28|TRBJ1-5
CASSLNSHNQPQHF
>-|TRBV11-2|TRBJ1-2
CASSPRFAAGGYTF
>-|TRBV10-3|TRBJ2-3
CAISESLYGGGQADTQYF
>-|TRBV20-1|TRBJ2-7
CSGINRGHYEQYF
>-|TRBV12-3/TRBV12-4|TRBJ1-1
CASSSPQGAFF
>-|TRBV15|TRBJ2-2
CATSRLSGHHLAYTGELFF
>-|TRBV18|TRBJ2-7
CASSIFGGISYEQYF
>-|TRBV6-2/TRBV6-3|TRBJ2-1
CASSSGTPGYNEQFF
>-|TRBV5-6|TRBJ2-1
CASFSRGKSEQFF
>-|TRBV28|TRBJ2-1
CASSRGRDITYNEQFF
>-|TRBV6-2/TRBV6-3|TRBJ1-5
CASSYSRQDQHF
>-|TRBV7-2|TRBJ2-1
CASSLSSGGSYNEQFF
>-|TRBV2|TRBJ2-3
CASSEWSTDTQYF
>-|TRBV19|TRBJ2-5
CASSLRGAETQYF
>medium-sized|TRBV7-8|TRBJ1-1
CASSSRADSMNTEAFF
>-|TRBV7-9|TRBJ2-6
CASSLTRAVSLTF
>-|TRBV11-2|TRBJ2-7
CASSLGPSHRFLQYEQYF
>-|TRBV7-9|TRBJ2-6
CASSLTVAGANVLTF
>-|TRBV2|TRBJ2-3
CASSEAGPRQYF
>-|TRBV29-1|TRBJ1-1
CSVEDHRVNTEAFF
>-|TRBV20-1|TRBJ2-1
CSARSIGTSYNEQFF
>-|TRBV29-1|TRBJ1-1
CSVDTGDNTEAFF
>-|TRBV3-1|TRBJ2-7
CASSRTGGAWVEQYF
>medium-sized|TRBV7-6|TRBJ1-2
CASSPSGRYGYTF
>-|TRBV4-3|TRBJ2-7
CASSSGLAGVNEQYF
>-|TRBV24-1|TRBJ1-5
CATSDFEGGQPQHF